This TCR beta chain stems from a study of blood T cells in healthy people across ages. Study-level points and caveats: In older individuals, TCR beta diversity per million T cells was lower, falling roughly linearly with age. Diversity figures based on one million T cells were deemed too low.

Caucasian, healthy and from Russia, the donors were aged between roughly 6 and 95. A J-beta primer mix and a sample-barcoded 5' primer were used in a second PCR of about 6 to 12 cycles. Unique molecular identifiers of 12 random nucleotides labeled each cDNA. TCRdb fed the 5' RACE reads into MiXCR, producing one record per CDR3 protein. Here the sample spans 1.6 million or so distinct CDR3 sequences, roughly 32% being singletons. From germline, CDR1 is SEHNR and CDR2 FQNEAQ (reference sequence). The CDR3 is made up of 17 amino acids. This clonotype came up once. Its antigen is unidentified. One junction end disagrees with the germline gene, perhaps due to a read error.

V is TRBV7-9 and J is TRBJ1-5, with D uncertain. The origin of this receptor is a woman under 40 in good health. The sample consisted of blood. CDR3 bases: TGTGCCAGTAGCTTAGACCCCCCCGGCAGCCTCAATCAGCCCCAGCATTTT. Translating gives CASSLDPPGSLNQPQHF.